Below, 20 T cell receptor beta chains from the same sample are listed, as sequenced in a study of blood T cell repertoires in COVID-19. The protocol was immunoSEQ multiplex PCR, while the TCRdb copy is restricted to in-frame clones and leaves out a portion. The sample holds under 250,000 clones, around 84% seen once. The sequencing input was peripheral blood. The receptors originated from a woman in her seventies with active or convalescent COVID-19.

DNA of the CDR3: TGTGCCAGCAGGCAGGGGAACGAAAAACTGTTTTTT. Its protein product is CASRQGNEKLFF. The chain carries TRBV6-5 and TRBJ1-4; D is perhaps TRBD1 (6 bases). The V end was cut by 6 bases, the J end by 8 bases, with 10 bases between. In germline, CDR1 is MNHEY, CDR2 SVGAGI. CDR3 length equals 12 residues.

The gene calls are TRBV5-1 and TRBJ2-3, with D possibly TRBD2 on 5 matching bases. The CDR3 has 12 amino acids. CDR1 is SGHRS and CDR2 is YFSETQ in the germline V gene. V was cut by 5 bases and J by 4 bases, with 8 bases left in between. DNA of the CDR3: TGCGCCAGCAGTCTGAGGGCAGATACGCAGTATTTT. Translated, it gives CASSLRADTQYF. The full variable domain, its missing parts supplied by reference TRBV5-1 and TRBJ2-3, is KAGVTQTPRYLIKTRGQQVTLSCSPISGHRSVSWYQQTPGQGLQFLFEYFSETQRNKGNFPGRFSGRQFSNSRSEMNVSTLELGDSALYLCASSLRADTQYFGPGTRLTVL.

This CDR3 is CASSPDMNTEAFF. CDR3 sequence (DNA): TGTGCCAGCAGCCCAGACATGAACACTGAAGCTTTCTTT. The rearrangement joins TRBV9 to TRBJ1-1, with no clear D. The length of the CDR3 is 13 residues. Germline values: CDR1 SGDLS, CDR2 YYNGEE. Trimming cost V 4 bases and J 0 bases, with 7 bases left between them. Complete variable domain (other parts from reference TRBV9 and TRBJ1-1): DSGVTQTPKHLITATGQRVTLRCSPRSGDLSVYWYQQSLDQGLQFLIQYYNGEERAKGNILERFSAQQFPDLHSELNLSSLELGDSALYFCASSPDMNTEAFFGQGTRLTVV.

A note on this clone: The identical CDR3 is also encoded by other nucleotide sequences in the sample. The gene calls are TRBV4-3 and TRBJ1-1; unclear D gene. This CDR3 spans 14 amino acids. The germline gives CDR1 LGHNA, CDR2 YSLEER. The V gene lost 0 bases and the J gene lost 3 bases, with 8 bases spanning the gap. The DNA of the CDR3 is TGCGCCAGCAGCCAAGAAGGCGGATACACTGAAGCTTTCTTT. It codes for CASSQEGGYTEAFF.

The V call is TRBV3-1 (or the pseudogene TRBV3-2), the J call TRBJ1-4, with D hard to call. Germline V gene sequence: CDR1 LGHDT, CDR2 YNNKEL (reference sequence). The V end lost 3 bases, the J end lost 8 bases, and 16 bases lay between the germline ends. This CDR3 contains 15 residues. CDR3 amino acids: CASSHRGRRTEKLFF. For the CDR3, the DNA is TGTGCCAGCAGCCATCGTGGACGGAGGACGGAAAAACTGTTTTTT.

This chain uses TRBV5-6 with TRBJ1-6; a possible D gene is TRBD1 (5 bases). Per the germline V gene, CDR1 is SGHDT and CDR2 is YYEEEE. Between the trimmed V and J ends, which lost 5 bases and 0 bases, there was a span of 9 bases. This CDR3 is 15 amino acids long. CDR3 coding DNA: TGTGCCAGCAGTAGCAGGGTCTCCTATAATTCACCCCTCCACTTT. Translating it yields CASSSRVSYNSPLHF. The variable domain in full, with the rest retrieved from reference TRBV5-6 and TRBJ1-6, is DAGVTQSPTHLIKTRGQQVTLRCSPKSGHDTVSWYQQALGQGPQFIFQYYEEEERQRGNFPDRFSGHQFPNYSSELNVNALLLGDSALYLCASSSRVSYNSPLHFGNGTRLTVT.

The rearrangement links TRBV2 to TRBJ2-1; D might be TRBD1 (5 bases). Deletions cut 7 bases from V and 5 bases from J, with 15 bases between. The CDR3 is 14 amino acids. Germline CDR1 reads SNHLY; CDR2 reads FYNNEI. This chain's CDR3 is CASTNGRADNEQFF. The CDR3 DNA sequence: TGTGCCAGCACAAATGGCAGGGCCGACAATGAGCAGTTCTTC.

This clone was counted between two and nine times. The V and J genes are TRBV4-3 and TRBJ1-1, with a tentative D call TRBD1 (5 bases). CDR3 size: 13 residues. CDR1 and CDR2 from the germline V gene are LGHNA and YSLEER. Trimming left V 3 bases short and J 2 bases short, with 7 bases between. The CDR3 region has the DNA TGCGCCAGCAGCCATGACAGTAACACTGAAGCTTTCTTT. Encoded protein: CASSHDSNTEAFF.

The CDR3 bases are TGTGCCAGCAGTCTCCATACAGCTTACAATGAGCAGTTCTTC. Translating it yields CASSLHTAYNEQFF. This chain joins TRBV2 and TRBJ2-1; D uncertain. The CDR3 has 14 amino acids. Looked up from germline, CDR1 is SNHLY and CDR2 is FYNNEI. Trimming took off 5 bases at V and 4 bases at J, with 12 bases between the two ends.

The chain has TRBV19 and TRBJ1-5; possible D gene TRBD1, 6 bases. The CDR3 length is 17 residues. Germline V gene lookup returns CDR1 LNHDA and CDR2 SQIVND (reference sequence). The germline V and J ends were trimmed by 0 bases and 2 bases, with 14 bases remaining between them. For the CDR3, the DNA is TGTGCCAGTAGTATAGATCCTACAGGGTGGGGCAATCAGCCCCAGCATTTT. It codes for CASSIDPTGWGNQPQHF.

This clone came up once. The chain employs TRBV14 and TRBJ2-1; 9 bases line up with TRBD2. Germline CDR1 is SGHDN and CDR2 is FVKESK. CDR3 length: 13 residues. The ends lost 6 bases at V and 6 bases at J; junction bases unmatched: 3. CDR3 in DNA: TGTGCCAGCAGTCCGGGACTAGCCAATGAGCAGTTCTTC. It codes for CASSPGLANEQFF.

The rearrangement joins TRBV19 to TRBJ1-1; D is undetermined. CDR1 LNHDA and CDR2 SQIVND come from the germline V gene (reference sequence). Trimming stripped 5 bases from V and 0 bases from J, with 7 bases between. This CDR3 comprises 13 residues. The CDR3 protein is CASSYNMNTEAFF. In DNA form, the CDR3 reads TGTGCCAGTAGTTATAATATGAACACTGAAGCTTTCTTT.

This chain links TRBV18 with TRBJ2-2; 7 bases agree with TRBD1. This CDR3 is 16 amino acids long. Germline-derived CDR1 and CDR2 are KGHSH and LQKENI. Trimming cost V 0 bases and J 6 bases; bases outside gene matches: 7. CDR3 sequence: CASSPPNRGRAGELFF. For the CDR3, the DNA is TGTGCCAGCTCACCACCGAACAGGGGTCGGGCCGGGGAGCTGTTTTTT.

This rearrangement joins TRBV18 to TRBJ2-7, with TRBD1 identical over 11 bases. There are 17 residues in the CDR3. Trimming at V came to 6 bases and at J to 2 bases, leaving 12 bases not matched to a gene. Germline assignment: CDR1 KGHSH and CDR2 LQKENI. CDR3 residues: CASSRDGQGAPPYEQYF. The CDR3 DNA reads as TGTGCCAGCTCGCGAGACGGACAGGGGGCGCCTCCCTACGAGCAGTACTTC.

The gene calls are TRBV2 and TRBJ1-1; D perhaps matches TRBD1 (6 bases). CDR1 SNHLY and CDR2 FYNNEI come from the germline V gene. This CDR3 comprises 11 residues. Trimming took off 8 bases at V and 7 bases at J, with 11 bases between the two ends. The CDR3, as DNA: TGTGCCAGCCAGGGGATAGTTGAAGCTTTCTTT. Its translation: CASQGIVEAFF.

CDR3 residues: CASSRQADSPLHF. CDR3 nucleotides: TGCGCCAGCAGCCGTCAGGCCGACTCACCCCTCCACTTT. This chain uses TRBV4-1 with TRBJ1-6; D uncertain. The V and J ends lost 4 bases and 10 bases respectively, with 11 bases between them. Germline lookup yields CDR1 MGHRA and CDR2 YSYEKL. The length of the CDR3 is 13 residues.

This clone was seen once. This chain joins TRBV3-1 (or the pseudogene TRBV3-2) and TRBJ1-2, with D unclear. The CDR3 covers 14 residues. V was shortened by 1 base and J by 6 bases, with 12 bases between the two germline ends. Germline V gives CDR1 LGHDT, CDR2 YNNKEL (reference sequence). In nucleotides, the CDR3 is TGTGCCAGCAGCCAAGCCATTGGGAGGAATGGCTACACCTTC. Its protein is CASSQAIGRNGYTF.

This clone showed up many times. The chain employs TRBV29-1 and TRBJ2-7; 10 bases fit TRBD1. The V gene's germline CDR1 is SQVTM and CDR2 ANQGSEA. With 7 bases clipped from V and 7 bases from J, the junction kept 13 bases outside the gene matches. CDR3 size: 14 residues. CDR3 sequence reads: CSAKNGQGVKEQYF. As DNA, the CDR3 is TGCAGCGCGAAAAACGGACAGGGGGTTAAGGAGCAGTACTTC.

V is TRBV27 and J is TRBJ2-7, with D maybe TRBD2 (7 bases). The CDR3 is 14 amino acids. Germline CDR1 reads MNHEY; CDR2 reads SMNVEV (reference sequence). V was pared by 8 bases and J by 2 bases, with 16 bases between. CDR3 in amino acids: CASPGGGKAYEQYF. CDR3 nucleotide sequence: TGTGCCAGCCCGGGGGGCGGGAAGGCCTACGAGCAGTACTTC.

This CDR3 is CASTLGTDTGELFF. The CDR3 nucleotides read TGTGCCAGCACCCTCGGGACAGACACCGGGGAGCTGTTTTTT. The rearrangement links TRBV6-5 to TRBJ2-2; 7 bases align to TRBD1. CDR3 length equals 14 residues. The V gene's germline CDR1 is MNHEY and CDR2 SVGAGI. The J segment lost 3 bases and the V segment lost 7 bases, leaving 5 bases of the junction unmatched.